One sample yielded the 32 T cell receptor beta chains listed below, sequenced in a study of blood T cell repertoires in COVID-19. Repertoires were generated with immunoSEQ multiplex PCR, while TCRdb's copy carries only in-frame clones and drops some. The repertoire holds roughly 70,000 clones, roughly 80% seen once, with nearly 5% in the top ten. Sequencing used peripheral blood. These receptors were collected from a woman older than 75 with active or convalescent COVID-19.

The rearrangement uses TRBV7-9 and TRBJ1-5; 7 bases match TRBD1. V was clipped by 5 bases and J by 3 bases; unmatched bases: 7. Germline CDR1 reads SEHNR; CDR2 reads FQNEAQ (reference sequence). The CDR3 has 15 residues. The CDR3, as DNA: TGTGCCAGCAGCCCTGGACAGGCCAACAATCAGCCCCAGCATTTT. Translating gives CASSPGQANNQPQHF.

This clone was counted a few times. Here the CDR3 DNA reads TGTGCCAGCAGCCCACGTTTGGGGAGTTCCGATACGCAGTATTTT. Amino acid sequence: CASSPRLGSSDTQYF. The rearrangement links TRBV11-2 to TRBJ2-3; a weak D match, TRBD2 (5 bases). Trimming removed 5 bases from V and 6 bases from J, with 18 bases in between. Germline values: CDR1 SGHAT, CDR2 FQNNGV. This CDR3 region has 15 residues.

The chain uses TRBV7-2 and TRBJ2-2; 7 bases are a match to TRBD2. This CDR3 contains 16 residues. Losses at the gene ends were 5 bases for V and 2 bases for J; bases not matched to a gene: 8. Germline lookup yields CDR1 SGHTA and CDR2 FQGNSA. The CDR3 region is CASSASGGPNTGELFF. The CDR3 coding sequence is TGTGCCAGCAGCGCGTCGGGGGGACCCAACACCGGGGAGCTGTTTTTT.

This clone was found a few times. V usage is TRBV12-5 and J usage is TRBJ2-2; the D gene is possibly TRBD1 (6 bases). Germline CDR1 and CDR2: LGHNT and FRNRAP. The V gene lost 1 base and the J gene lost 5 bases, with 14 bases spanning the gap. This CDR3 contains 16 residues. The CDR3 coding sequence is TGTGCTAGTGGTTTGGGACTGGCAGGGGCGACCGGGGAGCTGTTTTTT. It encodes CASGLGLAGATGELFF.

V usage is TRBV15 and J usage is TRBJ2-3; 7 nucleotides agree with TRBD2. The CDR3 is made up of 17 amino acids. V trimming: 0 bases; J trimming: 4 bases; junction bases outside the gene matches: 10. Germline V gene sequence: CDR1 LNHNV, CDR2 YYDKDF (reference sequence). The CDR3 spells CATSRDIGAGVPDTQYF. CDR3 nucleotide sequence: TGTGCCACCAGCAGAGATATTGGGGCGGGAGTTCCAGATACGCAGTATTTT.

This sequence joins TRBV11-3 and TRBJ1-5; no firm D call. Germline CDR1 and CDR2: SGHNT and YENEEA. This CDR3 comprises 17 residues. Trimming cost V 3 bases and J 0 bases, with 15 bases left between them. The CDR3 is CASSFEREGHSNQPQHF. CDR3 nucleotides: TGTGCCAGCAGCTTTGAGCGGGAGGGCCATAGCAATCAGCCCCAGCATTTT.

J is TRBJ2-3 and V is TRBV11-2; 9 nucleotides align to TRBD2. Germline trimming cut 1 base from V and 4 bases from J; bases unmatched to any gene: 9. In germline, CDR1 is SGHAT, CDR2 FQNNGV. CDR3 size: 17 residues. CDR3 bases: TGTGCCAGCAGCTTAGGACTGGGGACTAGCTTGGCAGATACGCAGTATTTT. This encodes CASSLGLGTSLADTQYF.

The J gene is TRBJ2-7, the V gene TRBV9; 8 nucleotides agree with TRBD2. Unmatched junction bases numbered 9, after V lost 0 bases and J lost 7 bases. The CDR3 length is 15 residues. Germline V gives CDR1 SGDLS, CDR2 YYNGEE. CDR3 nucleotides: TGTGCCAGCAGCGTAGGTCTAGCGGGCCTGGGTGAGCAGTACTTC. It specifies CASSVGLAGLGEQYF.

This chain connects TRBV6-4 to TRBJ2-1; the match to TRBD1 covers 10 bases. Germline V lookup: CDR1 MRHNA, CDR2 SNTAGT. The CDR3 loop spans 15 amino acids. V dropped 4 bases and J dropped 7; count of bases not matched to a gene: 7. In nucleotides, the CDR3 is TGTGCCAGCAGTGCCAGGGACAGGGGTGGTAATGAGCAGTTCTTC. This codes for CASSARDRGGNEQFF.

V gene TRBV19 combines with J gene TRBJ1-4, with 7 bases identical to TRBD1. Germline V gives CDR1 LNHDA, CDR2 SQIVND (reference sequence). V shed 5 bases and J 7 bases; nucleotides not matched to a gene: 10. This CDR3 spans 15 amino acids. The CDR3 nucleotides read TGTGCCAGTAGTGGGGGACAGACCACGTTTGAAAAACTGTTTTTT. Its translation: CASSGGQTTFEKLFF.

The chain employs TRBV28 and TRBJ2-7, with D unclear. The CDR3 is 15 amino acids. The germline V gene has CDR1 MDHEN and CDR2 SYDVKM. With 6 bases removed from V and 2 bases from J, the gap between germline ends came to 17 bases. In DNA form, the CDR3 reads TGTGCCAGCAGCGCGAACCAAATCACTCCCTACGAGCAGTACTTC. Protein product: CASSANQITPYEQYF.

CDR3 region: CASSKSGLSGNTIYF. CDR3 in DNA: TGTGCCAGCAGCAAATCCGGACTCTCTGGAAACACCATATATTTT. The chain employs TRBV2 and TRBJ1-3; D is unresolved. V was trimmed by 6 bases and J by 0 bases, leaving 12 bases between them. The CDR3 runs to 15 residues. Germline values: CDR1 SNHLY, CDR2 FYNNEI.

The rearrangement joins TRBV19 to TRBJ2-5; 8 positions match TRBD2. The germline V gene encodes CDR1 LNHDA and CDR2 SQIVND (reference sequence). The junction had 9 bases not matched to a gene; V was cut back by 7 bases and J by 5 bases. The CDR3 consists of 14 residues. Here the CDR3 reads CASKESGGPETQYF. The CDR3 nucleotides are TGTGCCAGTAAGGAGAGCGGGGGTCCGGAGACCCAGTACTTC.

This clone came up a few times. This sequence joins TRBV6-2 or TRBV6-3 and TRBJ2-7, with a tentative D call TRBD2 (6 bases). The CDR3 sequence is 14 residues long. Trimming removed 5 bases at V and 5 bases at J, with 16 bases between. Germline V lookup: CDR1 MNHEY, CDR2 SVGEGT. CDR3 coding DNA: TGTGCCAGCAGTAGGACCTCGGAGCGGGACGAGCAGTACTTC. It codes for CASSRTSERDEQYF.

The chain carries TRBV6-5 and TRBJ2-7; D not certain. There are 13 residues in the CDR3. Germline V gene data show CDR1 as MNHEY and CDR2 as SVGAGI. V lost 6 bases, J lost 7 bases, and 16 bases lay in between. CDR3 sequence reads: CASSRRRREEQYF. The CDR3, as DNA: TGTGCCAGCAGCCGACGAAGGAGAGAAGAGCAGTACTTC.

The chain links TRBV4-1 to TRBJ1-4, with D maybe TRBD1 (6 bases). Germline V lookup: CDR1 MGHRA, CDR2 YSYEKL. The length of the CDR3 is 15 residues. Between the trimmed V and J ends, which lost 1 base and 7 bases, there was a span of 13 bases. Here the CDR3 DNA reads TGCGCCAGCAGCCAAGCCACAGGGATTTTTGAAAAACTGTTTTTT. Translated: CASSQATGIFEKLFF.

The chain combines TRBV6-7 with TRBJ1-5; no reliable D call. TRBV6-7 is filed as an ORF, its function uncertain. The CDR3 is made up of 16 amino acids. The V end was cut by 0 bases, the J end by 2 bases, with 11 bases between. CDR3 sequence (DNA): TGTGCCAGCAGTTACTCGAAGCCACGGGGCAATCAGCCCCAGCATTTT. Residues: CASSYSKPRGNQPQHF.

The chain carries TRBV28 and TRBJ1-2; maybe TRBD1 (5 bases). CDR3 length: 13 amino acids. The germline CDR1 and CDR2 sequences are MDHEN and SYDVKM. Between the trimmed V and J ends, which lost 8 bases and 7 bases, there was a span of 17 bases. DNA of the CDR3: TGTGCCAGCTACCCCGGGGGGGGGTCTGGCTACACCTTC. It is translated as CASYPGGGSGYTF.

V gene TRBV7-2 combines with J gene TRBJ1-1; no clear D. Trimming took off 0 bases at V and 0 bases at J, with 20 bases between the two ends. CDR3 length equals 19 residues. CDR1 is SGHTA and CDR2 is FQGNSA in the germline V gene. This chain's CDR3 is CASSLAPFLRHFMNTEAFF. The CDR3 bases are TGTGCCAGCAGCTTAGCCCCGTTTCTACGCCACTTCATGAACACTGAAGCTTTCTTT. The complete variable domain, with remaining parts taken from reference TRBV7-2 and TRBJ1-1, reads GAGVSQSPSNKVTEKGKDVELRCDPISGHTALYWYRQSLGQGLEFLIYFQGNSAPDKSGLPSDRFSAERTGGSVSTLTIQRTQQEDSAVYLCASSLAPFLRHFMNTEAFFGQGTRLTVV.

The CDR3 sequence: CAIMGDSGDEQFF. The CDR3 DNA follows: TGTGCTATCATGGGGGACAGTGGGGATGAGCAGTTCTTC. V is TRBV11-2 and J is TRBJ2-1; 7 bases align to TRBD1. CDR3 length equals 13 residues. Germline V gene sequence: CDR1 SGHAT, CDR2 FQNNGV.

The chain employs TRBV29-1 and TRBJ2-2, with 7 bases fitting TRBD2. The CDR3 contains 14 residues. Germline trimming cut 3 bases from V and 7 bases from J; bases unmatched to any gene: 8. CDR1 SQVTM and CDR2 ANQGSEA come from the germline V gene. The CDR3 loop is CSVDFWGEGGELFF. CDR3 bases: TGCAGCGTTGATTTCTGGGGGGAGGGCGGGGAGCTGTTTTTT.

The CDR3 DNA is TGTGCCAGCAGAAGCCTCCGGGATCAAGCTTTCTTT. Translated: CASRSLRDQAFF. The chain joins TRBV27 to TRBJ1-1; D is unresolved. Germline CDR1 and CDR2: MNHEY and SMNVEV (reference sequence). The CDR3 length is 12 residues. Trimming took off 6 bases at V and 9 bases at J, with 14 bases between the two ends.

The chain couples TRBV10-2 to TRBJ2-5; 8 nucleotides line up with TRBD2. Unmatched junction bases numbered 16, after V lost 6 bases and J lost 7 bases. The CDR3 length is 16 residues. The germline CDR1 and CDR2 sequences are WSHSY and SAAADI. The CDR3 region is CASSALAGGFITTQYF. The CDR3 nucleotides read TGCGCCAGCAGCGCCCTCGCGGGGGGTTTTATAACGACCCAGTACTTC.

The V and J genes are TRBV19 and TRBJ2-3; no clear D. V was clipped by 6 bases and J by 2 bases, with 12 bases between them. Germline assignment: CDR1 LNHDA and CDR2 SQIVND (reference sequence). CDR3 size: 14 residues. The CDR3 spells CASRLQRHTDTQYF. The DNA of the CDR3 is TGTGCCAGTAGGCTCCAGCGCCACACAGATACGCAGTATTTT. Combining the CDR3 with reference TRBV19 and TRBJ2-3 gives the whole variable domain DGGITQSPKYLFRKEGQNVTLSCEQNLNHDAMYWYRQDPGQGLRLIYYSQIVNDFQKGDIAEGYSVSREKKESFPLTVTSAQKNPTAFYLCASRLQRHTDTQYFGPGTRLTVL.

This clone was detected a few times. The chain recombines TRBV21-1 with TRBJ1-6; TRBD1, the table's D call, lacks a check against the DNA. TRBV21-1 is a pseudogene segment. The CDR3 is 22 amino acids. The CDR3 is CASSKGGTQDREEEEDNSPLHF. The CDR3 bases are TGTGCCAGCAGCAAAGGGGGAACCCAGGACAGGGAAGAGGAGGAGGATAATTCACCCCTCCACTTT.

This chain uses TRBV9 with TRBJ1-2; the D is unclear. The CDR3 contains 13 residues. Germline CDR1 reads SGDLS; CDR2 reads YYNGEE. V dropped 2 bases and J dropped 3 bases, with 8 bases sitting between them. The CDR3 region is CASSVARDYGYTF. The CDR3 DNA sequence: TGTGCCAGCAGCGTCGCCCGAGACTATGGCTACACCTTC.

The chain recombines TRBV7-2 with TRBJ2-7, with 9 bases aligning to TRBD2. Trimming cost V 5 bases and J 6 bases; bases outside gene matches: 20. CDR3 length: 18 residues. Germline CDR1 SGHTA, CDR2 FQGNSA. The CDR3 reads CASSLQAPNFSGRREQYF. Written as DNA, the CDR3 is TGTGCCAGCAGCCTCCAGGCCCCAAACTTTAGCGGGAGACGCGAGCAGTACTTC.

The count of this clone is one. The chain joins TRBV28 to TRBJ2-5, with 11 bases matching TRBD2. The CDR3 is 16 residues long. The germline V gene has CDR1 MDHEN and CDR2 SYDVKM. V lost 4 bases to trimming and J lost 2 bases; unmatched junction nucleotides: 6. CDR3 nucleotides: TGTGCCAGCAGTTCTCGACTAGCGGGGCCGCAAGAGACCCAGTACTTC. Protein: CASSSRLAGPQETQYF. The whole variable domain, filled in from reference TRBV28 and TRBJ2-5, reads DVKVTQSSRYLVKRTGEKVFLECVQDMDHENMFWYRQDPGLGLRLIYFSYDVKMKEKGDIPEGYSVSREKKERFSLILESASTNQTSMYLCASSSRLAGPQETQYFGPGTRLLVL.

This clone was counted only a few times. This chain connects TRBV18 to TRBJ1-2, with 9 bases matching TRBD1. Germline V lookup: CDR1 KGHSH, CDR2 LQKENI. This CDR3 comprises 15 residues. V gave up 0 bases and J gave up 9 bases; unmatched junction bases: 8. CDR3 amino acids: CASSPPTGTGTSYTF. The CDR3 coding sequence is TGTGCCAGCTCACCACCAACCGGGACAGGGACAAGCTACACCTTC. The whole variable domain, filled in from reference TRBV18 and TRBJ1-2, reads NAGVMQNPRHLVRRRGQEARLRCSPMKGHSHVYWYRQLPEEGLKFMVYLQKENIIDESGMPKERFSAEFPKEGPSILRIQQVVRGDSAAYFCASSPPTGTGTSYTFGSGTRLTVV.

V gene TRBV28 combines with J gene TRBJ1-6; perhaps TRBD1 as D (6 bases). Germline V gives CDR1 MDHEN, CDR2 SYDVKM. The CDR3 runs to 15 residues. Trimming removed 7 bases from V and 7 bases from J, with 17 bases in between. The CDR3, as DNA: TGTGCCAGCAAGGGGCAGGGGTTAGAAAATTCACCCCTCCACTTT. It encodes CASKGQGLENSPLHF.

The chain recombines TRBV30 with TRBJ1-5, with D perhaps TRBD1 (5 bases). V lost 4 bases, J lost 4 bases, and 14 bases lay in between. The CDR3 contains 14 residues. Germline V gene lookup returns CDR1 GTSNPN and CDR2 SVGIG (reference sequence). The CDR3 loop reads CAWKGQASNQPQHF. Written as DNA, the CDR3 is TGTGCCTGGAAAGGACAAGCTTCGAATCAGCCCCAGCATTTT.

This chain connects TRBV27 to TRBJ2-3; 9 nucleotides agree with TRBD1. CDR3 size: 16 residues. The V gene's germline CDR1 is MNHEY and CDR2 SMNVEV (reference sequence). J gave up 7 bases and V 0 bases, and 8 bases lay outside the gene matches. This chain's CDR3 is CASSLSWDRASYTQYF. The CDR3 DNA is TGTGCCAGCAGTTTATCGTGGGACAGGGCATCATATACGCAGTATTTT.